A single sample gave rise to the 26 T cell receptor beta chains below, sequenced in a study of cytomegalovirus exposure and HLA in healthy donors. The method was immunoSEQ multiplex PCR; TCRdb's version includes in-frame clones alone and lacks a portion of them. The table includes hundreds of thousands of clones, about nine tenths detected once. The sample was PBMCs. These receptors all stem from a woman aged 30 to 39 in good health and CMV-seronegative.

The genes are TRBV18 and TRBJ2-3, with 10 bases lining up with TRBD1. J was trimmed by 3 bases and V by 5 bases; bases with no gene match: 5. Germline V gene lookup returns CDR1 KGHSH and CDR2 LQKENI. This CDR3 region has 15 residues. Here the CDR3 DNA reads TGTGCCAGCTCATCGACAGGGGGCGCAACAGATACGCAGTATTTT. This gives the protein CASSSTGGATDTQYF.

In its sample, this clone was seen once. This chain connects TRBV7-2 to TRBJ2-1, with 9 bases matching TRBD1. The CDR3 has 16 residues. Germline V gene data show CDR1 as SGHTA and CDR2 as FQGNSA. Trimming took 3 bases from V and 6 from J; bases not matched to a gene: 9. The CDR3 nucleotides read TGTGCCAGCAGCTTTAGCCTGGACAGGGGTCTCAATGAGCAGTTCTTC. This translates into CASSFSLDRGLNEQFF.

J is TRBJ1-2 and V is TRBV28; D may be TRBD1 (5 bases). Germline CDR1 is MDHEN and CDR2 is SYDVKM. V was trimmed by 8 bases and J by 4 bases, leaving 11 bases between them. The length of the CDR3 is 12 residues. CDR3 DNA sequence: TGTGCCAGCTGGGGACTCATCTATGGCTACACCTTC. It encodes CASWGLIYGYTF.

This clone was counted only a few times. V gene TRBV28 combines with J gene TRBJ1-3; tentative D call: TRBD1 (6 bases). The CDR3 sequence is 19 residues long. Trimming cost V 4 bases and J 0 bases, with 22 bases left between them. Germline V gene data show CDR1 as MDHEN and CDR2 as SYDVKM. CDR3 sequence: CASSSPTSTGSLSGNTIYF. The DNA of the CDR3 is TGTGCCAGCAGTTCCCCAACATCGACAGGAAGCCTCTCTGGAAACACCATATATTTT.

V gene TRBV5-5 combines with J gene TRBJ1-2; 9 bases are shared with TRBD1. Germline V gene lookup returns CDR1 SGHKS and CDR2 YYEKEE (reference sequence). This CDR3 has 14 residues. V dropped 4 bases and J dropped 2; count of bases not matched to a gene: 3. The CDR3 loop is CASSLGTGNYGYTF. The CDR3 DNA reads TGTGCCAGCAGCCTCGGGACAGGGAACTATGGCTACACCTTC.

The table lists this clone with a few counts. The V and J genes are TRBV4-1 and TRBJ2-2, with 8 bases identical to TRBD1. The CDR3 has 16 amino acids. Trimming at V came to 2 bases and at J to 2 bases, leaving 4 bases not matched to a gene. Germline loops: CDR1 MGHRA, CDR2 YSYEKL. The CDR3 nucleotides read TGCGCCAGCAGCCAAAGGACAGGGCGAAACACCGGGGAGCTGTTTTTT. It specifies CASSQRTGRNTGELFF.

The rearrangement links TRBV2 to TRBJ1-2; 9 positions match TRBD1. The junction had 6 bases not matched to a gene; V was cut back by 6 bases and J by 4 bases. The germline gives CDR1 SNHLY, CDR2 FYNNEI. This CDR3 is built from 14 residues. As DNA, the CDR3 is TGTGCCAGCAGGAGAGGACAGGGGACCTATGGCTACACCTTC. The encoded protein is CASRRGQGTYGYTF.

The CDR3 DNA follows: TGTGCCAGCAGTTCCAGCGGGGCTGACGGGCGCGAGCAGTACTTC. Translated: CASSSSGADGREQYF. This sequence joins TRBV28 and TRBJ2-7, with 7 bases lining up with TRBD2. With 4 bases clipped from V and 6 bases from J, the junction kept 12 bases outside the gene matches. Germline V gene data show CDR1 as MDHEN and CDR2 as SYDVKM. This CDR3 is 15 amino acids long.

The chain links TRBV2 to TRBJ1-4; D gene ambiguous. V lost 2 bases, J lost 0 bases, and 7 bases lay in between. The germline V gene encodes CDR1 SNHLY and CDR2 FYNNEI. The CDR3 spans 15 residues. CDR3 DNA: TGTGCCAGCAGTGAAACCACATCAACTAATGAAAAACTGTTTTTT. It encodes CASSETTSTNEKLFF.

The chain has TRBV11-2 and TRBJ2-2; 11 nucleotides line up with TRBD1. J gave up 8 bases and V 5 bases, and 7 bases lay outside the gene matches. The CDR3 loop spans 15 amino acids. From germline, CDR1 is SGHAT and CDR2 FQNNGV. The CDR3 nucleotides read TGTGCCAGCAGCCCTAGGACAGGGGGCGCGGGGGAGCTGTTTTTT. This encodes CASSPRTGGAGELFF.

This clone was detected a few times. The chain uses TRBV28 and TRBJ2-7; 11 bases match TRBD2. CDR1 is MDHEN, CDR2 SYDVKM, per germline. CDR3 length: 16 amino acids. The ends lost 6 bases at V and 2 bases at J; junction bases unmatched: 9. Here the CDR3 DNA reads TGTGCCAGCAGAAATCCGGGACTAGCGGAGGCCTACGAGCAGTACTTC. Its protein product is CASRNPGLAEAYEQYF. Supplemented by reference TRBV28 and TRBJ2-7, the full variable domain reads DVKVTQSSRYLVKRTGEKVFLECVQDMDHENMFWYRQDPGLGLRLIYFSYDVKMKEKGDIPEGYSVSREKKERFSLILESASTNQTSMYLCASRNPGLAEAYEQYFGPGTRLTVT.

The chain employs TRBV6-5 and TRBJ2-1; D gene uncertain. The germline V and J ends were trimmed by 2 bases and 10 bases, with 9 bases remaining between them. This CDR3 contains 12 residues. CDR1 is MNHEY, CDR2 SVGAGI, per germline. The CDR3 sequence is CASSYDRVEQFF. Here the CDR3 DNA reads TGTGCCAGCAGTTACGATCGGGTGGAGCAGTTCTTC.

The chain joins TRBV6-1 to TRBJ2-4; 7 nucleotides agree with TRBD1. This CDR3 is 15 amino acids long. The junction had 9 bases not matched to a gene; V was cut back by 5 bases and J by 5 bases. Germline CDR1 and CDR2: MNHNS and SASEGT. Here the CDR3 reads CASSPFRDRENIQYF. The CDR3 bases are TGTGCCAGCAGTCCGTTCCGGGACAGAGAAAACATTCAGTACTTC.

The genes are TRBV28 and TRBJ2-2; no reliable D call. With 2 bases removed from V and 13 bases from J, the gap between germline ends came to 14 bases. The CDR3 contains 13 residues. Germline CDR1 reads MDHEN; CDR2 reads SYDVKM. The CDR3 loop is CASSLVARTWLFF. In nucleotides, the CDR3 is TGTGCCAGCAGTTTAGTGGCCCGGACCTGGCTGTTTTTT.

The chain employs TRBV5-1 and TRBJ1-4, with 8 positions matching TRBD1. Per germline, CDR1 SGHRS and CDR2 YFSETQ. The V and J ends lost 5 bases and 7 bases, in that order; junction bases with no gene match: 7. The CDR3 contains 14 residues. The CDR3 nucleotides are TGCGCCAGCAGTCACGGACAGGGAGGTGAAAAACTGTTTTTT. Translating gives CASSHGQGGEKLFF.

The chain couples TRBV5-8 to TRBJ2-7; TRBD2 aligns across 11 bases. The germline V gene has CDR1 SGHTS and CDR2 YDEGEE. CDR3 length: 17 residues. Losses at the gene ends were 2 bases for V and 6 bases for J; bases not matched to a gene: 13. As DNA, the CDR3 is TGTGCCAGCAGCTTCACCCTGACTAGCGGGGCCGGGGGCGAGCAGTACTTC. Its translation: CASSFTLTSGAGGEQYF.

About this clone itself: The same CDR3 also results from other DNA sequences found in this sample. CDR3 coding DNA: TGCGCCAGCAGCCAAGGGCTCTTGTCCTACGAGCAGTACTTC. This codes for CASSQGLLSYEQYF. This chain links TRBV4-3 with TRBJ2-7; D remains ambiguous. This CDR3 is built from 14 residues. From germline, CDR1 is LGHNA and CDR2 YSLEER. Deletions cut 1 base from V and 1 base from J, with 8 bases between.

The chain joins TRBV7-9 to TRBJ2-5, with D possibly being TRBD2 (5 bases). This CDR3 comprises 14 residues. Germline lookup yields CDR1 SEHNR and CDR2 FQNEAQ (reference sequence). V dropped 2 bases and J dropped 5 bases, with 12 bases sitting between them. The CDR3 nucleotides are TGTGCCAGCAGCTTAAGACGACCGGGGGAGACCCAGTACTTC. Protein sequence: CASSLRRPGETQYF.

The chain has TRBV4-3 and TRBJ2-7; a possible D gene is TRBD2 (5 bases). Germline V CDR1 and CDR2: LGHNA, YSLEER. The ends were cut back, 1 base at V and 2 bases at J, with 9 bases in the middle. The CDR3 runs 14 residues. The DNA for the CDR3 is TGCGCCAGCAGCCAAGCTTGGGGAGCCTACGAGCAGTACTTC. Translated: CASSQAWGAYEQYF.

This clone was seen just once. This sequence joins TRBV6-5 and TRBJ1-5; D is perhaps TRBD1 (5 bases). Germline values: CDR1 MNHEY, CDR2 SVGAGI. CDR3 length: 13 amino acids. With 5 bases removed from V and 6 bases from J, the gap between germline ends came to 11 bases. The CDR3 loop reads CASSPREFQPQHF. The CDR3 coding sequence is TGTGCCAGCAGTCCCAGGGAGTTTCAGCCCCAGCATTTT.

This chain links TRBV9 with TRBJ1-3; D may be TRBD1 (5 bases). Germline-derived CDR1 and CDR2 are SGDLS and YYNGEE. The CDR3 sequence is 19 residues long. V was shortened by 1 base and J by 0 bases, with 20 bases between the two germline ends. CDR3 in amino acids: CASSVTYPGRGSSGNTIYF. CDR3 nucleotides: TGTGCCAGCAGCGTAACTTACCCCGGTAGGGGTAGCTCTGGAAACACCATATATTTT.

This chain joins TRBV7-2 and TRBJ2-5; 7 nucleotides align to TRBD2. Trimming took 7 bases from V and 1 from J; bases not matched to a gene: 9. This CDR3 comprises 15 residues. The germline V gene has CDR1 SGHTA and CDR2 FQGNSA. Here the CDR3 DNA reads TGTGCCAGCAATCTCATCAGCGGGACCCAAGAGACCCAGTACTTC. Its protein product is CASNLISGTQETQYF.

The chain employs TRBV5-6 and TRBJ2-7, with D perhaps TRBD1 (5 bases). Trimming cost V 0 bases and J 6 bases, with 10 bases left between them. CDR3 length: 13 amino acids. CDR1 SGHDT and CDR2 YYEEEE come from the germline V gene. CDR3 loop: CASSLVGHSEQYF. The CDR3 region has the DNA TGTGCCAGCAGCTTGGTAGGACACTCCGAGCAGTACTTC.

The chain joins TRBV6-1 to TRBJ1-4, with unresolved D. The CDR3 runs 12 residues. Germline V gene sequence: CDR1 MNHNS, CDR2 SASEGT. V was cut by 10 bases and J by 8 bases, with 14 bases left in between. The CDR3 loop reads CAIQTLGEKLFF. The CDR3 nucleotides read TGTGCCATCCAGACATTAGGGGAAAAACTGTTTTTT.

This clone was detected a few times. The chain is built from TRBV27 and TRBJ1-5; D might be TRBD1 (5 bases). The V gene's germline CDR1 is MNHEY and CDR2 SMNVEV (reference sequence). The V gene lost 8 bases and the J gene lost 7 bases, with 15 bases spanning the gap. The CDR3 runs 13 residues. This CDR3 is CASGGGAQQPQHF. DNA of the CDR3: TGTGCCAGCGGGGGAGGCGCCCAACAGCCCCAGCATTTT.

The chain couples TRBV30 to TRBJ1-2, with D possibly matching TRBD1 (5 bases). Germline CDR1 and CDR2: GTSNPN and SVGIG (reference sequence). This CDR3 comprises 13 residues. Trimming shortened V by 4 bases and J by 1 base, and 10 bases separated the two germline ends. The CDR3 is CAWNKGINYGYTF. In DNA, the CDR3 is TGTGCCTGGAATAAGGGGATTAACTATGGCTACACCTTC.